Listed here is a single TCR beta chain. There is no known antigen for this receptor. No base quality information exists; no much larger clone differs at one position. The sample is drawn from a study of T cell responses to AZD1222 COVID-19 vaccine (dated by TCRdb to the early 2020s). Describing the broader study: AZD1222 recipients whose second dose came at about 4 weeks and those whose second dose came at about 12 weeks were combined into one group, since spike-specific TCR depth and breadth did not differ between the two schedules. Trial participants were enrolled by age into subgroups of 18-55, 56-69 and 70-plus years, and 148, 28 and 57 TCR-sequenced participants, respectively, were included in these subgroups. TCR sequencing was performed for about 250 trial participants, of whom roughly 200 were given two doses of AZD1222 and some 26 were given two doses of MenACWY control vaccine.

The CDR3 regions of human TCRbeta chains were subjected to immunosequencing. In the original analysis: TCRs in the repertoires were matched against a reference library of SARS-CoV-2-specific TCRs that had been generated with the MIRA antigen-specificity platform. Breadth was defined as the fraction of unique TCRs that were SARS-CoV-2-associated, and depth was defined as the fraction of total T cells that were SARS-CoV-2-associated. Each spike-specific TCR was assigned to its reactive spike region and to a CD4 or CD8 class using the MIRA data. Log10-transformed breadth and depth values were compared by one-way ANOVA with Sidak's multiple comparisons tests. The clones in this table, taken by TCRdb from immuneACCESS, are in-frame only. Not every clone is retained; where verified, under half of the shortfall comes from an unresolved V gene, and the cause of the rest is unknown. V and J calls and clone size are given by that table; D and trimming were obtained from the DNA. This sample holds roughly 150,000 clones; more than 80% were observed only once. In total, the top ten clones hold over 4% of the sample.

Sequences LNHDA (CDR1) and SQIVND (CDR2) are obtained from the germline V gene (reference sequence). Unmatched junction bases come to 8, with V trimmed by 5 bases and J by 9 bases. CDR3 length: 15 amino acids, cysteine to phenylalanine. The kept DNA is CDR3 alone, 45 bases in frame from the first base. The label giving this sample's time point can be read as: baseline before first vaccination. Vaccinee samples came from UK trials COV001 and COV002, including a single-blind randomized controlled phase 2/3 trial of AZD1222 (ChAdOx1 nCoV-19) in healthy adults. For TCRbeta chain sequencing, PBMC samples were collected from trial participants at day 0 and at day 28 after the second dose. Broader findings and caveats from the paper: The 56-69-year group was small, and its depth increase did not reach significance, likely because of low power. Reportedly, close to half of the unique spike-specific TCRs recognized epitopes lying outside the regions that are mutated in the B.1.351 and B.1.1.7 variants. Because no day 14 peak-response samples were available, the repertoires could be characterized only after the peak T cell response. After two AZD1222 doses, spike-specific TCR breadth and depth were significantly higher than at day 0 and than in MenACWY recipients. Vaccine-associated CD4 TCRs spanned the whole spike protein, with dominant responses in regions 160-218 and 743-854. Conclusions about previously exposed vaccinees are limited because only six or seven AZD1222 recipients were SARS-CoV-2 seropositive at baseline. Participants were mostly white British, with more females than males. The authors suggested clonal diversity may have been underestimated.

This receptor was obtained from an adult in good health. The sequencing used peripheral blood, collected on day 0 of AZD1222 vaccination. The rearranged segments are TRBV19 and TRBJ2-1, and 12 bases in between align with TRBD2. Here the CDR3 is given as CASSSTSGGRTEQFF. The nucleotides read TGTGCCAGTAGTTCTACTAGCGGGGGGAGGACTGAGCAGTTCTTC.